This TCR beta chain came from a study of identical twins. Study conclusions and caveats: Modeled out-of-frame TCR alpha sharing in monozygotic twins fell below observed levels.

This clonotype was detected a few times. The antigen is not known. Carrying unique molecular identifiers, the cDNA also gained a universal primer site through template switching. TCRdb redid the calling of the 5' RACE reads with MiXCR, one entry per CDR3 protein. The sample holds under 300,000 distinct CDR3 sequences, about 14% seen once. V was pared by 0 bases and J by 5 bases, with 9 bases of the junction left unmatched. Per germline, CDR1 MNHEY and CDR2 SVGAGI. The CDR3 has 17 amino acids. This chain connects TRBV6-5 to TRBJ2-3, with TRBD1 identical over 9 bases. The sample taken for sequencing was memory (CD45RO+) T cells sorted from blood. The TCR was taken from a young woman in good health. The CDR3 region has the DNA TGTGCCAGCAGTTACTCTGAGGGACAGGGCAGGAGAGATACGCAGTATTTT. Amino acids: CASSYSEGQGRRDTQYF.